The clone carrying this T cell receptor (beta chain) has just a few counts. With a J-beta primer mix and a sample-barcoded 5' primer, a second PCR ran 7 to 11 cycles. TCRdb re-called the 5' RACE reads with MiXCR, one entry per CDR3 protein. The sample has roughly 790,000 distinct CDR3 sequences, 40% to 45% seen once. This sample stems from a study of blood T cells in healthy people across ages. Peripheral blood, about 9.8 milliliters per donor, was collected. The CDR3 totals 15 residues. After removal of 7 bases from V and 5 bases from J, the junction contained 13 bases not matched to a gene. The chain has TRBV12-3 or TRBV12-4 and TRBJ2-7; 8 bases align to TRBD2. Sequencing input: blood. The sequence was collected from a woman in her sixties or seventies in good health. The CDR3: CASTLRTGGDDEQYF. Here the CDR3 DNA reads TGTGCCAGCACCCTAAGGACCGGGGGGGACGACGAGCAGTACTTC.